The T cell receptor (beta chain) described here comes from a study of blood T cell repertoires in COVID-19. Overall study: Samples taken during acute and convalescent COVID-19 were collected in the United States, Italy and Spain. Nucleic acid was either cDNA or gDNA, and it came from T cells, B-cell-depleted T cells, or PBMCs.

As processed by the authors: Amplification of reference gene primers was used by the study to estimate nucleated cell counts. The table came from immunoSEQ multiplex PCR; TCRdb's copy has only in-frame clones and leaves some out. The V and J calls and the clone size are those of that table, but D and trimming were determined from the DNA. Found here are about 120,000 clones, approximately 80% of them singletons; the top ten hold approximately 4.5%. The sequence derives from an older woman with acute or convalescent COVID-19. The source material was peripheral blood.

CDR3 in amino acids: CASIWTGDYNSPLHF. The CDR3 bases are TGCGCCAGCATTTGGACAGGCGATTATAATTCACCCCTCCACTTT. This chain links TRBV10-1 with TRBJ1-6; 7 bases align to TRBD1. CDR1 and CDR2 from the germline V gene are WNHNN and SYGVQD (reference sequence). Trimming took 7 bases from V and 4 from J; bases not matched to a gene: 7. The CDR3 totals 15 residues.